The rows below give T cell receptor beta chains drawn from one sample of a study of cytomegalovirus exposure and HLA in healthy donors. Here immunoSEQ multiplex PCR was the method, and the copy in TCRdb shows in-frame clones only, minus some. The table shows about 100,000 clones, with roughly three quarters occurring only once. Sequencing was done on a sample of PBMCs. The receptors here all came from a woman aged 45-59 years in good health and CMV-seropositive. Both conserved end residues are part of each CDR3. D genes are given only for firm matches. Clone size is given for some rows only: seen once, a few or many times, or a class if the clone is expanded.

clone size	V gene	D gene	J gene	CDR3 protein	CDR3 DNA
NA	TRBV5-1	TRBD2	TRBJ2-1	CASSRSGRGDEQFF	TGCGCCAGCAGTCGTAGCGGGAGGGGGGATGAGCAGTTCTTC
NA	TRBV20-1	NA	TRBJ1-1	CSAKMNTEAFF	TGCAGTGCCAAAATGAACACTGAAGCTTTCTTT
NA	TRBV19	TRBD1	TRBJ1-2	CASTLTGRDGYTF	TGTGCCAGTACCCTGACAGGGCGGGATGGCTACACCTTC
NA	TRBV5-1	TRBD2	TRBJ2-2	CASSSAGTSGRRSGELFF	TGCGCCAGCAGCTCCGCCGGGACTAGCGGGAGGAGGAGCGGGGAGCTGTTTTTT
few	TRBV4-2	NA	TRBJ1-4	CASSQDRQGNEKLFF	TGTGCCAGCAGCCAAGACAGGCAGGGGAATGAAAAACTGTTTTTT
NA	TRBV5-4	NA	TRBJ1-1	CASSPTRGANTEAFF	TGTGCCAGCAGCCCTACTCGGGGGGCAAACACTGAAGCTTTCTTT
NA	TRBV29-1	NA	TRBJ1-1	CSVEGGNTEAFF	TGCAGCGTTGAGGGGGGGAACACTGAAGCTTTCTTT
NA	TRBV9	TRBD1	TRBJ2-7	CASSLRGQGRDEQYF	TGTGCCAGCAGCCTCCGGGGACAGGGTCGCGACGAGCAGTACTTC
few	TRBV10-3	TRBD2	TRBJ2-2	CAISERLAGNTGELFF	TGTGCCATCAGTGAGCGACTAGCGGGGAACACCGGGGAGCTGTTTTTT
NA	TRBV7-2	TRBD1	TRBJ2-7	CASSRQTGGSYEQYF	TGTGCCAGCAGCCGTCAGACAGGGGGATCCTACGAGCAGTACTTC
NA	TRBV18	TRBD2	TRBJ2-7	CASSPTSGPSSYEQYF	TGTGCCAGCTCTCCCACTAGCGGGCCTAGCTCCTACGAGCAGTACTTC
NA	TRBV7-3	TRBD2	TRBJ2-1	CASSPLAGPYNEQFF	TGTGCCAGCAGCCCCCTAGCGGGCCCCTACAATGAGCAGTTCTTC
NA	TRBV11-3	TRBD1	TRBJ2-5	CASSPGQAVGETQYF	TGTGCCAGCAGCCCGGGACAGGCCGTGGGGGAGACCCAGTACTTC
NA	TRBV7-9	TRBD1	TRBJ1-4	CSSSLAGGALNEKLFF	TGTTCCAGCAGCCTAGCAGGGGGCGCCCTTAATGAAAAACTGTTTTTT
once	TRBV15	NA	TRBJ1-5	CATSRDPGRDQPQHF	TGTGCCACCAGCAGAGATCCAGGCAGGGATCAGCCCCAGCATTTT
few	TRBV2	NA	TRBJ1-2	CASSARRDGYTF	TGTGCCAGCAGTGCTAGGAGAGATGGCTACACCTTC
NA	TRBV28	NA	TRBJ2-1	CASSLSSYNEQFF	TGTGCCAGCAGCCTGAGCTCCTACAATGAGCAGTTCTTC
NA	TRBV5-6	NA	TRBJ1-1	CASSWAVNTEAFF	TGTGCCAGCAGCTGGGCAGTGAACACTGAAGCTTTCTTT
NA	TRBV4-1	NA	TRBJ1-1	CASSQDPGQTNTEAFF	TGCGCCAGCAGCCAAGATCCAGGACAGACAAACACTGAAGCTTTCTTT
NA	TRBV11-1	TRBD1	TRBJ1-1	CASSSRQGITEAFF	TGTGCCAGCAGCTCCCGACAGGGAATTACTGAAGCTTTCTTT
once	TRBV5-4	TRBD1	TRBJ1-1	CASSLDRANTEAFF	TGTGCCAGCAGCCTGGACAGGGCGAACACTGAAGCTTTCTTT
NA	TRBV19	NA	TRBJ1-2	CASSPAGNGYTF	TGTGCCAGTAGCCCCGCAGGGAATGGCTACACCTTC
once	TRBV30	NA	TRBJ1-5	CAWSVRENQPQHF	TGTGCCTGGAGTGTACGGGAGAATCAGCCCCAGCATTTT
NA	TRBV2	NA	TRBJ1-1	CASTLDSLRTEAFF	TGTGCCAGCACCCTTGACAGTTTGAGGACTGAAGCTTTCTTT
few	TRBV7-9	NA	TRBJ1-1	CASSLGGDTEAFF	TGTGCCAGCAGCTTAGGGGGGGACACTGAAGCTTTCTTT
NA	TRBV18	TRBD1	TRBJ1-4	CASSLGTGNGEKLFF	TGTGCCAGCTCGCTCGGGACAGGGAATGGAGAAAAACTGTTTTTT
once	TRBV5-6	NA	TRBJ1-1	CASSLEGRLNTEAFF	TGTGCCAGCAGCTTGGAGGGGCGCTTGAACACTGAAGCTTTCTTT
NA	TRBV19	NA	TRBJ1-3	CASSLTGNTIYF	TGTGCCAGTAGTCTCACAGGGAACACCATATATTTT
NA	TRBV29-1	NA	TRBJ1-2	CSVEWARSYTF	TGCAGCGTTGAATGGGCCAGGAGCTACACCTTC
once	TRBV23-1	TRBD1	TRBJ2-7	CASSQSGQGNHEQYF	TGCGCCAGCAGTCAGTCGGGACAGGGGAACCACGAGCAGTACTTC
NA	TRBV7-9	TRBD2	TRBJ2-3	CASSSEPEGLAVTDTQYF	TGTGCCAGCAGCTCCGAACCGGAGGGACTAGCGGTCACAGATACGCAGTATTTT
NA	TRBV2	NA	TRBJ2-1	CASSLLTSFNEQFF	TGTGCCAGCAGTCTCTTGACTAGTTTCAATGAGCAGTTCTTC
NA	TRBV19	NA	TRBJ1-3	CASSMTGLSGNTIYF	TGTGCCAGTAGTATGACAGGACTCTCTGGAAACACCATATATTTT